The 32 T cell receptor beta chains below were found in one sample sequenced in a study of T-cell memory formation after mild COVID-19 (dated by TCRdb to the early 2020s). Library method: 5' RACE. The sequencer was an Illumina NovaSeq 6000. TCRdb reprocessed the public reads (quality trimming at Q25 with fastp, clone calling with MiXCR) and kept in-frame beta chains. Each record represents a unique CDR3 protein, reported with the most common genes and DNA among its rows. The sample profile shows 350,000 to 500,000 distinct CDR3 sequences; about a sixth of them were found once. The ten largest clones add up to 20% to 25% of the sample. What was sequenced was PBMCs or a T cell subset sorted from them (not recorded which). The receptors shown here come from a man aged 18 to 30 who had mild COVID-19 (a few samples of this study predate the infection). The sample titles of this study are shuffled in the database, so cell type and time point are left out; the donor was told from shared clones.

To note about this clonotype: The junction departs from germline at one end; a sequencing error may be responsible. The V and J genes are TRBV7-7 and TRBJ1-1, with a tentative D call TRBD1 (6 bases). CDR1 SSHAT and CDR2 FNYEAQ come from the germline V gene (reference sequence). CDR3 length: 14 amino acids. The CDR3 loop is CASSGQGFLTEAFF. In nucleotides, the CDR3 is TGTGCTAGCAGCGGTCAGGGGTTTTTGACTGAAGCTTTCTTT.

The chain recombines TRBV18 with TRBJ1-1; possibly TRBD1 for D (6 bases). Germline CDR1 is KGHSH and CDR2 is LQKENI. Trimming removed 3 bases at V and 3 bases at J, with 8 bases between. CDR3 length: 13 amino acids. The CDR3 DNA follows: TGTGCCAGCTCACCCCAGGGGCACACTGAAGCTTTCTTT. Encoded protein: CASSPQGHTEAFF.

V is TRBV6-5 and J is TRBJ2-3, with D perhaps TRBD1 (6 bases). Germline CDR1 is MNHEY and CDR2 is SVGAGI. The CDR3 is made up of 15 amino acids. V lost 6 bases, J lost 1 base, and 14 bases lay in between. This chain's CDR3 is CASSPPGDGTDTQYF. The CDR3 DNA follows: TGTGCCAGCAGCCCCCCAGGGGACGGCACAGATACGCAGTATTTT.

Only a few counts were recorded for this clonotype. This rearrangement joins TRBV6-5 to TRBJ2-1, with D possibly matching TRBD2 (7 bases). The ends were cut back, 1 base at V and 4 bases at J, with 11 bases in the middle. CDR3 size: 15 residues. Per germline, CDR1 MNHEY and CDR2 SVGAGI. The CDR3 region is CASSYWRGPYNEQFF. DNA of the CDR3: TGTGCCAGCAGTTACTGGCGGGGGCCTTACAATGAGCAGTTCTTC.

The CDR3 sequence is CASSIDAAGGTDTQYF. The CDR3 region has the DNA TGTGCCAGTAGTATAGACGCAGCGGGGGGCACAGATACGCAGTATTTT. V and J are TRBV19 and TRBJ2-3; 8 bases match TRBD2. The CDR3 has 16 residues. The V and J ends lost 0 bases and 1 base, in that order; junction bases with no gene match: 3. Germline values: CDR1 LNHDA, CDR2 SQIVND (reference sequence).

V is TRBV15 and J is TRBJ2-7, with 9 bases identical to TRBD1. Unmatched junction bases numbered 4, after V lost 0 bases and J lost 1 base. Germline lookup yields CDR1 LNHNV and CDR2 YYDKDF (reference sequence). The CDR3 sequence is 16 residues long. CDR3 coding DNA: TGTGCCACCAGCAGAGATACCGGGACAGGGTCCTACGAGCAGTACGTC. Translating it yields CATSRDTGTGSYEQYV.

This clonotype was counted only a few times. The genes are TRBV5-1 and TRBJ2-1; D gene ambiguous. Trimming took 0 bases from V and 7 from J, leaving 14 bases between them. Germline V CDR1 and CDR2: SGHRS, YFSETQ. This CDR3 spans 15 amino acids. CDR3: CASSLGASRPNEQFF. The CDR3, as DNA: TGCGCCAGCAGCTTGGGGGCTTCCCGTCCGAATGAGCAGTTCTTC.

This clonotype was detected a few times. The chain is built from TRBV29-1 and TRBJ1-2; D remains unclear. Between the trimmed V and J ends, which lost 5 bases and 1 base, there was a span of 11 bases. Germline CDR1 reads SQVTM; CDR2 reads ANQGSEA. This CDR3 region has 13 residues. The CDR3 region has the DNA TGCAGCGTTCTCCCGACTGTTAACTATGGCTACACCTTC. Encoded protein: CSVLPTVNYGYTF.

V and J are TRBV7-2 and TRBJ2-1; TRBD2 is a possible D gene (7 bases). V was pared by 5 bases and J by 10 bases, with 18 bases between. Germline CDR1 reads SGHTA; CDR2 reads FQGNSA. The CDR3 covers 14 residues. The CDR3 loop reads CASSIPGGSGEQFF. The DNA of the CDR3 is TGTGCCAGCAGCATCCCGGGGGGCTCCGGGGAGCAGTTCTTC. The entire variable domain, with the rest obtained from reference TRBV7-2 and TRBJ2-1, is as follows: GAGVSQSPSNKVTEKGKDVELRCDPISGHTALYWYRQSLGQGLEFLIYFQGNSAPDKSGLPSDRFSAERTGGSVSTLTIQRTQQEDSAVYLCASSIPGGSGEQFFGPGTRLTVL.

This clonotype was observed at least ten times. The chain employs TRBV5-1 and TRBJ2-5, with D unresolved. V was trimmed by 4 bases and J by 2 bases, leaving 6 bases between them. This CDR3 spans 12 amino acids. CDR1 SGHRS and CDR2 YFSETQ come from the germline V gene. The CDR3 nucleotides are TGCGCCAGCAGCATTCAGCAAGAGACCCAGTACTTC. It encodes CASSIQQETQYF.

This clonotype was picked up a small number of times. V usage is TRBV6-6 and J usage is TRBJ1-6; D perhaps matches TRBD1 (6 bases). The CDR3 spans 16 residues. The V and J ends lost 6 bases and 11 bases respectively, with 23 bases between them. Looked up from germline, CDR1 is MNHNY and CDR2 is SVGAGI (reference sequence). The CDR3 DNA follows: TGTGCCAGCAGAGAACCGGGACACGGCGTCGAGGCACCCCTCCACTTT. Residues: CASREPGHGVEAPLHF.

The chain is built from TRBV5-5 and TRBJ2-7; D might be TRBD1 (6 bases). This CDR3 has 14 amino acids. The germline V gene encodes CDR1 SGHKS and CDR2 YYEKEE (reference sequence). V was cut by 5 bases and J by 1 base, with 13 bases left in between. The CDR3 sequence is CASSRTENSYEQYF. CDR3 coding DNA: TGTGCCAGCAGTCGGACAGAGAATTCCTACGAGCAGTACTTC.

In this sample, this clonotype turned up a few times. CDR3 nucleotides: TGCGCCAGCAGCCCTCTGCGACCGCTTACTAGCACAGATACGCAGTATTTT. It yields the protein CASSPLRPLTSTDTQYF. The chain links TRBV5-1 to TRBJ2-3; D gene uncertain. Germline CDR1 SGHRS, CDR2 YFSETQ. The CDR3 covers 17 residues. V was trimmed by 4 bases and J by 0 bases, leaving 18 bases between them.

The CDR3 coding sequence is TGCGCCAGCAGCCCGAGGGGGGAGGGCTCCTACAATGAGCAGTTCTTC. Translated: CASSPRGEGSYNEQFF. V usage is TRBV4-1 and J usage is TRBJ2-1; tentatively, D is TRBD2 (7 bases). The CDR3 extends over 16 amino acids. Trimming took 4 bases from V and 0 from J, leaving 13 bases between them. Germline V gene data show CDR1 as MGHRA and CDR2 as YSYEKL.

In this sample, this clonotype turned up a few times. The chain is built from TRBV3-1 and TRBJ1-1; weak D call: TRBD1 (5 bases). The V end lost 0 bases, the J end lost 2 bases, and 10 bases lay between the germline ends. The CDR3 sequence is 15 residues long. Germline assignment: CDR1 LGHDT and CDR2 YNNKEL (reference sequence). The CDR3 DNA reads TGTGCCAGCAGCCAAGATGGGGGATACAACACTGAAGCTTTCTTT. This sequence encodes CASSQDGGYNTEAFF. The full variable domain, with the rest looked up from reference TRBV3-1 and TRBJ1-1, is DTAVSQTPKYLVTQMGNDKSIKCEQNLGHDTMYWYKQDSKKFLKIMFSYNNKELIINETVPNRFSPKSPDKAHLNLHINSLELGDSAVYFCASSQDGGYNTEAFFGQGTRLTVV.

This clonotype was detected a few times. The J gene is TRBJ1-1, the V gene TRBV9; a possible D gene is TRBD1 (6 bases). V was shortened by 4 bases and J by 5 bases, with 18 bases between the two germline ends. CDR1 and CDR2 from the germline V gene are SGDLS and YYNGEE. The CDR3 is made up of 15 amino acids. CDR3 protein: CASSPRTAVVTEAFF. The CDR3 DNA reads TGTGCCAGCAGCCCCCGGACAGCCGTGGTTACTGAAGCTTTCTTT.

CDR3 loop: CASSLGQGKAEAFF. DNA for the CDR3: TGTGCCAGCAGCTTGGGGCAGGGCAAGGCTGAAGCTTTCTTT. V gene TRBV5-6 combines with J gene TRBJ1-1, with D perhaps TRBD1 (5 bases). Germline CDR1 reads SGHDT; CDR2 reads YYEEEE. The CDR3 has 14 amino acids. Trimming cost V 0 bases and J 6 bases, with 12 bases left between them.

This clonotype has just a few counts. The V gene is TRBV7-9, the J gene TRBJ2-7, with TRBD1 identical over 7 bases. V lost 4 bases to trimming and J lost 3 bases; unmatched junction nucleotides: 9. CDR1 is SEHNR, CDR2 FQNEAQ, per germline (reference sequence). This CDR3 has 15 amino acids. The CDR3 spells CASSSYRGSFYEQYF. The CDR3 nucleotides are TGTGCCAGCAGCTCCTACAGGGGAAGTTTCTACGAGCAGTACTTC.

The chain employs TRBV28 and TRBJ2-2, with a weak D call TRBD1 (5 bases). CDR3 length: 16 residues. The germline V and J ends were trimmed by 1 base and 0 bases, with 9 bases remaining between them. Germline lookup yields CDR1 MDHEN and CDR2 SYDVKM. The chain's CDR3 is CASSLFGRANTGELFF. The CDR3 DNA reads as TGTGCCAGCAGTTTATTTGGCAGGGCGAACACCGGGGAGCTGTTTTTT.

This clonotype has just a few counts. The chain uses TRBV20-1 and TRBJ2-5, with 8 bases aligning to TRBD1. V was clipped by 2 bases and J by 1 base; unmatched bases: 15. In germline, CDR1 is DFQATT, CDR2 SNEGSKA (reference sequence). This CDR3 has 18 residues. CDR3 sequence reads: CSARLVGGQGRPQETQYF. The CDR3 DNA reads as TGCAGTGCTAGACTAGTGGGCGGACAGGGAAGGCCCCAAGAGACCCAGTACTTC.

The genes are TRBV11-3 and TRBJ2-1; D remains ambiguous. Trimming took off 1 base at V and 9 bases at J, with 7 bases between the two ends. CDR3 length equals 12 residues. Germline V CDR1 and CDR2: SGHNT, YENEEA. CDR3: CASSLAFGEQFF. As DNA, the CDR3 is TGTGCCAGCAGCTTAGCTTTCGGTGAGCAGTTCTTC.

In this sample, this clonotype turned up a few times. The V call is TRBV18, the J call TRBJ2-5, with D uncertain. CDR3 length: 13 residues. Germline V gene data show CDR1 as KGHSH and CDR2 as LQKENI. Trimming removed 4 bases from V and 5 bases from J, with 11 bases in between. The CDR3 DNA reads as TGTGCCAGCTCACAATCCCCCTCCGAGACCCAGTACTTC. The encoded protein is CASSQSPSETQYF.

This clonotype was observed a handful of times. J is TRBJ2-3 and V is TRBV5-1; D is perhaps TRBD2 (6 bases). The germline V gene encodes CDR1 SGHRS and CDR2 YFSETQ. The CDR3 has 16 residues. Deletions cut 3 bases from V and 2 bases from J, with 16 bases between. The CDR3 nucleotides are TGCGCCAGCAGCTCGATGGGAGGCAGCAACACAGATACGCAGTATTTT. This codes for CASSSMGGSNTDTQYF.

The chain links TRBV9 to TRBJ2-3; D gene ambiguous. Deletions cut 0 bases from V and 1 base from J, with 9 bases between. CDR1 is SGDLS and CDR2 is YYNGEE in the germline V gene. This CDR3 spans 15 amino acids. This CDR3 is CASSVGGLRTDTQYF. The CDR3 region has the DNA TGTGCCAGCAGCGTAGGAGGCTTACGCACAGATACGCAGTATTTT. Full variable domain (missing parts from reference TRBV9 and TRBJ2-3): DSGVTQTPKHLITATGQRVTLRCSPRSGDLSVYWYQQSLDQGLQFLIQYYNGEERAKGNILERFSAQQFPDLHSELNLSSLELGDSALYFCASSVGGLRTDTQYFGPGTRLTVL.

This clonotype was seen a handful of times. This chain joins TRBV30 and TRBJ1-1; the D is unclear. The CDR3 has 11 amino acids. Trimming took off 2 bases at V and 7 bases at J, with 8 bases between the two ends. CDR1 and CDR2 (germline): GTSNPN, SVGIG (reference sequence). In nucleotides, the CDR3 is TGTGCCTGGAGTAATGCTCATGAAGCTTTCTTT. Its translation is CAWSNAHEAFF.

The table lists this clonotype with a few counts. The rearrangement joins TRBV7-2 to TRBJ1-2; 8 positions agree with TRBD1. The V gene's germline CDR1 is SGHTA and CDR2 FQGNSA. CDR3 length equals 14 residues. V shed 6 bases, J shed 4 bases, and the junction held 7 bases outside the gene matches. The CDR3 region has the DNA TGTGCCAGCAGTCAACAGGGGGGTAGCTATGGCTACACCTTC. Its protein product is CASSQQGGSYGYTF.

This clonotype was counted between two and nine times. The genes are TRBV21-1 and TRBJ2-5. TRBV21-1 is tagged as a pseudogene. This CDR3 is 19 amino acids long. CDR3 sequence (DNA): TGTGCCAGCAGCAAACGCCTGCACTGGGACAGCTACTTCCAAGAGACCCAGTACTTC. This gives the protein CASSKRLHWDSYFQETQYF.

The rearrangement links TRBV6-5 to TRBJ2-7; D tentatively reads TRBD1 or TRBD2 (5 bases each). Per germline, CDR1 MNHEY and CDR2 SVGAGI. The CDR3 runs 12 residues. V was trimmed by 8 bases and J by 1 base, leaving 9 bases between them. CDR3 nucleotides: TGTGCCAGCCGGGACGGATCCTACGAGCAGTACTTC. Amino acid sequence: CASRDGSYEQYF.

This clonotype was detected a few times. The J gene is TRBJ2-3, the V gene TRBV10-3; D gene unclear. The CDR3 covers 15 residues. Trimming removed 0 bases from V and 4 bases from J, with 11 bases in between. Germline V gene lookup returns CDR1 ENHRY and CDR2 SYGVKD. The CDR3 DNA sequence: TGTGCCATCAGTGAGTCGGCTAGTTCCGCAGATACGCAGTATTTT. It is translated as CAISESASSADTQYF.

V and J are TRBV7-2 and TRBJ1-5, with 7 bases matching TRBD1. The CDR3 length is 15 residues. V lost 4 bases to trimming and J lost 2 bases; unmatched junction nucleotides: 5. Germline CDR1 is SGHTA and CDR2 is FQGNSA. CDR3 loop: CASSSYRGGNQPQHF. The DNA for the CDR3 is TGTGCCAGCAGCTCGTACAGGGGCGGCAATCAGCCCCAGCATTTT.

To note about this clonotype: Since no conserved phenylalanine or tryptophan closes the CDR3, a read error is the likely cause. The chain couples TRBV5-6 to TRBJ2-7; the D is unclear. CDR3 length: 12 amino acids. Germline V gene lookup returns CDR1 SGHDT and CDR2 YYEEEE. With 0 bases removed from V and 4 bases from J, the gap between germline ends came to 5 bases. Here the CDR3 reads CASSLGKYEQYL. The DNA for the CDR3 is TGTGCCAGCAGCTTGGGGAAGTACGAGCAGTACTTA.

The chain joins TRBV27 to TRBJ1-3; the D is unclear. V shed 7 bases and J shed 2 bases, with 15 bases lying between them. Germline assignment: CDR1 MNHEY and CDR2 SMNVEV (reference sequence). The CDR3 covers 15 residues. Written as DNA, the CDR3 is TGTGCCAGCAAGCAATCGGGTTCGGCTGGAAACACCATATATTTT. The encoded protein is CASKQSGSAGNTIYF.